This TCR beta chain emerged from a study of T cells in Graves' hyperthyroidism and ophthalmopathy. As for the study in general: Peripheral blood was obtained at initial diagnosis, preceding any treatment. Study-wide points: Blood also held most thyroid clonotypes expanded beyond 0.001. Separation of ophthalmopathy from stable hyperthyroidism was achieved by a 13 V-J model.

In making diagnoses, clinical symptoms, serum thyroxine and TRAb, thyroid ultrasound and orbital computed tomography were all used. On this clonotype: Its antigen is still unknown.

The TCR beta CDR3 regions underwent amplification using RNA transcripts as the source. An initial round of RT-PCR targeting the TCR CDR3 relied on the HTBI primer set. TCRdb itself ran the multiplex PCR reads through MiXCR, one entry per CDR3 protein. Altogether 250,000 to 300,000 distinct CDR3 sequences are present, roughly 15% being singletons, with the ten largest covering under 35%. The clonotype comes from a woman aged 45-65 years with Graves' hyperthyroidism that later progressed to Graves' ophthalmopathy. The sample taken for sequencing was blood.

For the CDR3, the DNA is TGTGCCAGCTCACTAGGGACTAGCGGGAGGACCGAGCAGTACTTC. Encoded protein: CASSLGTSGRTEQYF. V is TRBV18 and J is TRBJ2-7; 15 positions agree with TRBD2. V trimming: 4 bases; J trimming: 6 bases; junction bases outside the gene matches: 4. This CDR3 is built from 15 residues. The V gene's germline CDR1 is KGHSH and CDR2 LQKENI. The full variable domain, in which reference TRBV18 and TRBJ2-7 provide the parts outside the CDR3, is NAGVMQNPRHLVRRRGQEARLRCSPMKGHSHVYWYRQLPEEGLKFMVYLQKENIIDESGMPKERFSAEFPKEGPSILRIQQVVRGDSAAYFCASSLGTSGRTEQYFGPGTRLTVT.